This T cell receptor beta chain emerged from a study of blood T cell repertoires in COVID-19. In the study overall: Samples representing acute and convalescent COVID-19 were sourced from the United States, Italy and Spain. T cells, B-cell-depleted T cells, or PBMCs supplied cDNA or gDNA.

Method: immunoSEQ multiplex PCR; TCRdb's copy keeps in-frame clones and lacks some. This sample has 26,000 or so clones; 87% occur once, and the top ten carry approximately 5.4%. With V trimmed by 6 bases and J by 0 bases, 5 bases remained unmatched. The CDR3 covers 15 residues. Looked up from germline, CDR1 is MNHEY and CDR2 is SVGAGI. This chain uses TRBV6-5 with TRBJ1-1, with 9 bases identical to TRBD1. Sequencing was performed on peripheral blood. The clonotype was recovered from a man aged 60 to 69 with active COVID-19. CDR3 DNA sequence: TGTGCCAGCAGAGCCGGACAGGGGTTGAACACTGAAGCTTTCTTT. Protein: CASRAGQGLNTEAFF.